This TCR beta chain is from a study of blood T cell repertoires in COVID-19. Germline loops: CDR1 SGDLS, CDR2 YYNGEE. Between the trimmed V and J ends, which lost 0 bases and 5 bases, there was a span of 11 bases. This CDR3 region has 14 residues. Sequencing used immunoSEQ multiplex PCR; TCRdb keeps in-frame clones, though not all of them. Here the sample spans some 310,000 clones, 85% to 90% being singletons. The rearrangement joins TRBV9 to TRBJ2-5; no clear D. This sequence was found in a woman in her thirties with COVID-19, enrolled during active disease. The sequencing sample was made of peripheral blood. CDR3 protein: CASSVGAVVETQYF. DNA for the CDR3: TGTGCCAGCAGCGTAGGTGCGGTGGTTGAGACCCAGTACTTC. Full variable domain (outside the CDR3, taken from reference TRBV9 and TRBJ2-5): DSGVTQTPKHLITATGQRVTLRCSPRSGDLSVYWYQQSLDQGLQFLIQYYNGEERAKGNILERFSAQQFPDLHSELNLSSLELGDSALYFCASSVGAVVETQYFGPGTRLLVL.